This is a list of T cell receptor beta chains from one sample in a study of blood T cells in healthy people across ages. TCRdb redid the calling of the 5' RACE reads with MiXCR, one entry per CDR3 protein. The sample lists some 900,000 distinct CDR3 sequences; under 30% were seen once. Sequencing was carried out using blood. Every receptor here comes from a woman of 80 years or more in good health. The CDR3 runs from the conserved cysteine through the conserved F or W. D genes are given only for firm matches. Some rows mark clone size as missing; the rest say once, few, many or name a class of expanded clone.

v_call	j_call	clone_size	d_call	cdr3_aa	cdr3_nt
TRBV6-2/TRBV6-3	TRBJ2-1	-	TRBD2	CASRDTAGNNEQFF	TGTGCCAGCAGGGACACAGCGGGGAACAATGAGCAGTTCTTC
TRBV6-5	TRBJ2-3	-	TRBD2	CASSYSTGGGTQYF	TGTGCCAGCAGTTACTCGACGGGGGGAGGTACGCAGTATTTT
TRBV6-5	TRBJ2-2	-	-	CASSYSAGEPFF	TGTGCCAGCAGTTACTCAGCCGGGGAGCCGTTTTTT
TRBV6-1	TRBJ2-1	-	TRBD1	CASSEGRGHYNEQFF	TGTGCCAGCAGTGAAGGCAGGGGGCACTACAATGAGCAGTTCTTC
TRBV12-3/TRBV12-4	TRBJ2-3	-	TRBD1	CASSPGTADTEYF	TGTGCCAGCAGTCCAGGGACAGCGGATACGGAGTATTTT
TRBV10-1	TRBJ2-7	many	-	CASGGSSYEQYF	TGCGCCAGCGGTGGAAGCTCCTACGAGCAGTACTTC
TRBV9	TRBJ2-5	-	-	CASSRAMTRGETQYF	TGTGCCAGCAGCAGGGCCATGACGCGCGGGGAGACCCAGTACTTC
TRBV19	TRBJ2-7	few	-	CARLTGSGEQYF	TGTGCCAGGCTGACAGGATCGGGGGAGCAGTACTTC
TRBV15	TRBJ1-2	many	TRBD1	CATTTDGQGAYGYTF	TGTGCCACTACCACCGACGGACAGGGAGCCTATGGCTACACCTTC
TRBV7-2	TRBJ2-5	many	-	CASSPHQETQYF	TGTGCCAGCAGCCCGCACCAAGAGACCCAGTACTTC
TRBV7-2	TRBJ1-1	-	-	CASSPPRGRAFF	TGTGCCAGCAGTCCCCCACGCGGGAGAGCTTTCTTT
TRBV4-1	TRBJ2-7	-	TRBD1	CASSQGPGQGIYEQYF	TGCGCCAGCAGCCAGGGACCGGGACAGGGAATATACGAGCAGTACTTC
TRBV3-1	TRBJ1-2	few	-	CASSQPHYGYTF	TGTGCCAGCAGCCAACCCCACTATGGCTACACCTTC
TRBV9	TRBJ2-6	many	-	CASSVAGFGANVLTF	TGTGCCAGCAGCGTAGCAGGGTTTGGGGCCAACGTCCTGACTTTC
TRBV20-1	TRBJ1-6	-	-	CSASDRINNSPLHF	TGCAGTGCCTCTGACAGGATAAATAATTCACCCCTCCACTTT
TRBV20-1	TRBJ2-5	-	-	CSASRRGAPGGEQYF	TGCAGTGCTAGTCGGCGGGGGGCACCAGGGGGTGAGCAGTACTTC
TRBV29-1	TRBJ2-6	once	TRBD2	CSPAGAAGTRLQRACSGANVLTF	TGCAGCCCCGCTGGCGCAGCGGGGACCCGACTACAACGCGCGTGCTCTGGGGCCAACGTCCTGACTTTC
TRBV12-3/TRBV12-4	TRBJ1-6	few	-	CTSSPGGDVSPLHF	TGTACCAGCAGTCCGGGAGGGGACGTCTCACCCCTCCACTTT
TRBV24-1	TRBJ2-5	many	-	CATSARGLETQYF	TGTGCCACCAGTGCAAGAGGTCTGGAGACCCAGTACTTC
TRBV28	TRBJ2-3	many	TRBD1	CASSSTGSGTDTQYF	TGTGCCAGCAGTTCGACAGGGAGTGGGACAGATACGCAGTATTTT
TRBV20-1	TRBJ2-4	few	-	CSASEEIGIQYF	TGCAGTGCCTCGGAGGAGATAGGCATTCAGTACTTC
TRBV6-5	TRBJ2-7	many	-	CASSYRVGYEQYF	TGTGCCAGCAGTTACAGGGTAGGGTACGAGCAGTACTTC
TRBV25-1	TRBJ1-5	few	TRBD1	CASTTGVNQPQHF	TGTGCCAGCACTACAGGGGTCAATCAGCCCCAGCATTTT
TRBV20-1	TRBJ2-2	-	-	CSASPSGAGERFF	TGCAGTGCTAGTCCCAGCGGCGCCGGGGAGCGGTTTTTT
TRBV5-6	TRBJ2-3	-	-	CASGLVDTDTQYF	TGTGCCAGCGGCTTGGTCGACACAGATACGCAGTATTTT
TRBV5-1	TRBJ2-1	-	-	CASSFSDNSYNEQFF	TGCGCCAGCAGCTTCTCCGATAACTCCTACAATGAGCAGTTCTTC
TRBV6-1	TRBJ2-5	many	-	CASSERGAETQYF	TGTGCCAGCAGTGAAAGGGGGGCTGAGACCCAGTACTTC
TRBV5-1	TRBJ2-1	many	-	CASSSGQGGNEQFF	TGTGCCAGCAGCTCGGGTCAGGGGGGGAATGAGCAGTTCTTC
TRBV29-1	TRBJ2-5	few	-	CSLWLRDAETQYF	TGCAGCCTATGGTTGCGGGACGCGGAGACCCAGTACTTC